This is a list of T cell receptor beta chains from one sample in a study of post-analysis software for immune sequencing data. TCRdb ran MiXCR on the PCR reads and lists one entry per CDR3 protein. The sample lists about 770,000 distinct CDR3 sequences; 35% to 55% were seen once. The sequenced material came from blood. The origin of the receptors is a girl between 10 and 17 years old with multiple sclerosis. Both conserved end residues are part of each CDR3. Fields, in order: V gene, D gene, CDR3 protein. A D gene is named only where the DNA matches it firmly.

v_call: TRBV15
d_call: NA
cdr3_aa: CATSREGVMDNTEAFF

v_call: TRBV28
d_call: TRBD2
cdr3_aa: CASSVILPGGDTQYF

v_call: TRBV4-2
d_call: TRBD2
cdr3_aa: CASSQDTGGLAGGTGELFF

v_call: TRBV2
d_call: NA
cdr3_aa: CASSGSRTYNEQFF

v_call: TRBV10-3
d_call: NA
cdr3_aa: CAISDRTRSFWYGQYF

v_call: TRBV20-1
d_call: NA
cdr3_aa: CSARKLVGSYEQYF

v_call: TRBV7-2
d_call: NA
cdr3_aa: CASSLTNGGYTF

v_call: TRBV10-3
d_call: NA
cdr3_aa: CAISERQESNYGYTF

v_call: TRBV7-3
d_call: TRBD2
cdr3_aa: CASSPRRAGEYNEQFF

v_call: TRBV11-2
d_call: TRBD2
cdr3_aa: CASSLDLGLAATTDTQYF

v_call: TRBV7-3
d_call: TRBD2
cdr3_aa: CASSLTLAGTDTQYF

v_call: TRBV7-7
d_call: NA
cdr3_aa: CASSFGGAGFNEQFF

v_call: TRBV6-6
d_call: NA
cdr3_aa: CASTQAGWDAYEQYF

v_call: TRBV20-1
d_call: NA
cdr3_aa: CSARALWRDRPYEQYF

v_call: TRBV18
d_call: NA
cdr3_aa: CASSPFSGKNTEAFF

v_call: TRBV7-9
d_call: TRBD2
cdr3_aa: CASSPSGRGDEQFF

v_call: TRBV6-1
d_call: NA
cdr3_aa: CASSEEVRHRYGYTF

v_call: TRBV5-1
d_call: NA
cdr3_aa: CASSAQQETQYF

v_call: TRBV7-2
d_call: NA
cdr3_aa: CASSLGGLQETQYF

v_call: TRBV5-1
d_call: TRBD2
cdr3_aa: CASSVEREASTDTQYF

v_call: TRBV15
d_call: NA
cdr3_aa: CATSRDLGQGRDTQYF

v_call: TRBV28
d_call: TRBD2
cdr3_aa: CASTSTSGSDEQYF

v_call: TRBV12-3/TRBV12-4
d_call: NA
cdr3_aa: CASSLGVINAGELFF

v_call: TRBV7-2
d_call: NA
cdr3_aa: CASSFGSALWQYF

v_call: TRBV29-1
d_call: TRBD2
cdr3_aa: CSVEGLAGGLASSYNEQFF

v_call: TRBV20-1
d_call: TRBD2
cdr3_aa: CSARGPTSGNYEQYF

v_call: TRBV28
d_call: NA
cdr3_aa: CASTPRGTLNEQFF

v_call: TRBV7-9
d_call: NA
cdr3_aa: CASSQGPWDIQYF

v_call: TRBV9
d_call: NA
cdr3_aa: CASSVGGEAIWETQYF

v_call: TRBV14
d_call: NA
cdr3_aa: CASSQDIGSYNEQFF

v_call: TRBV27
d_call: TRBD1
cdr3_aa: CASSSLLQTGAYEQYF

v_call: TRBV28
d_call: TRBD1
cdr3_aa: CASTQVGAGGSNTEAFF

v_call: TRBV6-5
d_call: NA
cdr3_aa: CASSQVGGPIDGYTF

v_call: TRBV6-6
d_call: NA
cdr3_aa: CASTLPAQRETQYF

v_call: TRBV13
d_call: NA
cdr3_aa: CASSLGTFGVGYEQYF

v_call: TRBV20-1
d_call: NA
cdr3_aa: CSARAGQETQYF

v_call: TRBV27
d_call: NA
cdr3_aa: CASSPWGYSYEQYF

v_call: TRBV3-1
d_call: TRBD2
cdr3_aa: CASKREGWNEQFF

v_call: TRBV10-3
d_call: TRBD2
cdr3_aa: CAISDLAGTSGRDEQYF

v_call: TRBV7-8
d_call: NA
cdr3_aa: CASSNQRGFAHQPQHF

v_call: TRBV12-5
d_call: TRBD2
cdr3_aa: CASLAGPGGEQFF

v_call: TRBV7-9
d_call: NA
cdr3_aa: CASSFRVEQETQYF

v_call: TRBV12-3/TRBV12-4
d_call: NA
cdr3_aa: CASTHSRGRERTEAFF

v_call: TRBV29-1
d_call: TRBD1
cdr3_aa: CSVSGQETYETEAFF

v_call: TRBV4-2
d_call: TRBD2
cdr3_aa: CASSQHTSGSFATQYF

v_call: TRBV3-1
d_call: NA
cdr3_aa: CASSQVEVAGQFF

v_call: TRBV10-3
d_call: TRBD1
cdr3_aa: CAISGGQESSYNEQFF

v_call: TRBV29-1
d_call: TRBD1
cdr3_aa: CSVVKQGSTDTQYF

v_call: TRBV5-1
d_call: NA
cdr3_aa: CASSFSGVEDTQYF

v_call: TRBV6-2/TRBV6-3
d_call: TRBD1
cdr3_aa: CASSYSVRQGAPEAFF

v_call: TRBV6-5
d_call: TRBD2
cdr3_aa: CASSYTGLADKDYNEQFF

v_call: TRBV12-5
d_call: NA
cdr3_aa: CASAPGLSTDTQYF

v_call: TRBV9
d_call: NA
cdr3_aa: CASSGYEGQETQYF